This T cell receptor beta chain comes out of a study of Graves' ophthalmopathy and Graves' hyperthyroidism. Other autoimmune disease, uncontrolled infection, pregnancy and lactation led to exclusion. Amplification from RNA transcripts yielded the TCR beta CDR3 regions. HTBI primers were used in a first-round RT-PCR, which preceded a second-round multiplex PCR. TCRdb redid the calling of the multiplex PCR reads with MiXCR, one entry per CDR3 protein. The sample has about 1.1 million distinct CDR3 sequences; roughly two fifths are singletons. Overall study findings and caveats: The model's ophthalmopathy progression predictions had 55% to 71% sensitivity and 72.22% specificity.

As concerns this clonotype: Antigen unknown. A read error may produce the germline difference seen at one junction end.

CDR1 is SGHVS, CDR2 FNYEAQ, per germline. This CDR3 is 16 amino acids long. This TCR derives from an adult man with Graves' hyperthyroidism. The chain links TRBV7-6 to TRBJ2-5; TRBD2 aligns across 7 bases. Sequencing input: peripheral blood or thyroid tissue (not recorded which). CDR3 sequence (DNA): TGTGCCAGCAGCTTACGTCCCAGCGGGATGCAAGAGACCCGGTACTTC. Protein product: CASSLRPSGMQETRYF.